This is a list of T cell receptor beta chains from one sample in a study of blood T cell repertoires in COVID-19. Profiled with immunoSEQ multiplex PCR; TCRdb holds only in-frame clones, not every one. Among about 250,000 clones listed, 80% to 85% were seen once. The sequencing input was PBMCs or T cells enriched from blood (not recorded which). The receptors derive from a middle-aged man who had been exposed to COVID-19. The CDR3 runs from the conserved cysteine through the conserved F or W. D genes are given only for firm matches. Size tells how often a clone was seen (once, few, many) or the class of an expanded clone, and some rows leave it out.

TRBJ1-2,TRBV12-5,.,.,CASGLVPQGKGGYTF,TGTGCTAGTGGTTTGGTACCTCAGGGTAAAGGGGGCTACACCTTC
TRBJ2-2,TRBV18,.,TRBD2,CASSPWTSGNTGELFF,TGTGCCAGCTCACCGTGGACTAGCGGGAACACCGGGGAGCTGTTTTTT
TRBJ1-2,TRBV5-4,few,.,CASSLTGGLGYTF,TGTGCCAGCAGCCTGACGGGCGGACTCGGCTACACCTTC
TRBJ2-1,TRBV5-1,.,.,CASSLALSGEQFF,TGCGCCAGCAGCTTGGCCTTAAGCGGTGAGCAGTTCTTC
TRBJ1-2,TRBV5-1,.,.,CASSLDQGPYGYTF,TGCGCCAGCAGCTTAGATCAGGGGCCCTATGGCTACACCTTC
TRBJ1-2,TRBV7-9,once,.,CASSPNRDGYTF,TGTGCCAGCAGCCCGAACAGGGATGGCTACACCTTC
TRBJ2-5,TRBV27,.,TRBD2,CASSLQLAGGPETQYF,TGTGCCAGCAGTCTCCAACTAGCGGGAGGGCCGGAGACCCAGTACTTC
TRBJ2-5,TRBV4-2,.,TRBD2,CASSQGASGRNTQETQYF,TGTGCCAGCAGCCAAGGGGCTAGCGGGAGGAATACCCAAGAGACCCAGTACTTC
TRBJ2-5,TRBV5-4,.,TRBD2,CASSLGLLAGKRETQYF,TGTGCCAGCAGCTTAGGTCTTCTAGCGGGAAAACGGGAGACCCAGTACTTC
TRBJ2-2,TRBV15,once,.,CATSRGQVTGELFF,TGTGCCACCAGCAGAGGACAGGTCACCGGGGAGCTGTTTTTT
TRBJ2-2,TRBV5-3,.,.,CARLAGTTNTGELFF,TGTGCCAGATTGGCCGGGACAACAAACACCGGGGAGCTGTTTTTT
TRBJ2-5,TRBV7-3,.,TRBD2,CASSLGLAYQETQYF,TGTGCCAGCAGCTTGGGACTAGCGTATCAAGAGACCCAGTACTTC
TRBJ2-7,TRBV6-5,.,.,CASHIDRKYEQYF,TGTGCCAGCCATATAGACAGAAAATACGAGCAGTACTTC
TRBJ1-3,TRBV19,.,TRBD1,CASTNRGSFLRSGNTIYF,TGTGCCAGTACAAACAGGGGGTCATTTCTCCGCTCTGGAAACACCATATATTTT
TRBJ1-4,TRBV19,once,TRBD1,CASSYRTGGPEKLFF,TGTGCCAGTAGTTATCGAACAGGGGGCCCAGAAAAACTGTTTTTT
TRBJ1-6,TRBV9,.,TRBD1,CASSGGTGSYNSPLHF,TGTGCCAGCAGCGGCGGGACAGGGTCCTATAATTCACCCCTCCACTTT
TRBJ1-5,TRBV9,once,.,CASSVGPGQPQHF,TGTGCCAGCAGCGTGGGCCCTGGACAGCCCCAGCATTTT
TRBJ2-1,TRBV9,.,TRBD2,CASSDSGASYNEQFF,TGTGCCAGCAGCGATAGCGGGGCTTCCTACAATGAGCAGTTCTTC